Listed below are T cell receptor beta chains from one sample, sequenced in a study of T cells in Graves' hyperthyroidism and ophthalmopathy. TCRdb re-derived calls from the multiplex PCR reads in MiXCR, one entry per CDR3 protein. Here the sample spans under 350,000 distinct CDR3 sequences, roughly 18% being singletons. The sample taken for sequencing was blood. These receptors all come from a woman aged 45-59 years with Graves' hyperthyroidism. The CDR3 runs from the conserved cysteine through the conserved F or W. Each record gives: J gene, clone size, V gene, D gene, CDR3 protein, CDR3 DNA. The D gene is left open where the match is weak. The listing skips clone size in some rows; elsewhere it reads once, few, many or a size class.

TRBJ2-3	NA	TRBV7-6	TRBD2	CASSLGASGSSDTQYF	TGTGCCAGCAGCTTAGGGGCTAGCGGGAGCTCAGATACGCAGTATTTT
TRBJ2-2	many	TRBV3-1	NA	CASSQGGNLNTGELFF	TGTGCCAGCAGCCAAGGCGGAAACCTCAACACCGGGGAGCTGTTTTTT
TRBJ2-7	NA	TRBV27	TRBD1	CASSPESGTAPYEQYF	TGTGCCAGCAGTCCAGAGTCCGGGACAGCTCCCTACGAGCAGTACTTC
TRBJ2-7	many	TRBV2	NA	CARPDSSYEQYF	TGTGCCAGACCCGACAGCTCCTACGAGCAGTACTTC
TRBJ2-1	few	TRBV19	NA	CASSSGQGPSEQFF	TGTGCCAGTAGCTCCGGGCAGGGTCCCAGTGAGCAGTTCTTC
TRBJ2-7	many	TRBV28	NA	CASSRQSSLDEQYF	TGTGCCAGCAGCCGACAGAGTAGCCTGGACGAGCAGTACTTC
TRBJ2-2	few	TRBV27	TRBD1	CASTGANTGELFF	TGTGCCTCGACAGGGGCGAACACCGGGGAGCTGTTTTTT
TRBJ2-3	many	TRBV5-6	TRBD2	CASSLGEGTQYF	TGTGCCAGCAGCTTGGGGGAGGGTACGCAGTATTTT
TRBJ2-3	many	TRBV7-2	NA	CASSLGVAGRYTDTQYF	TGTGCCAGCAGCTTAGGCGTGGCGGGGAGATACACAGATACGCAGTATTTT
TRBJ1-4	NA	TRBV29-1	NA	CSVEAGTNEKLFF	TGCAGCGTTGAGGCCGGAACTAATGAAAAACTGTTTTTT
TRBJ2-1	many	TRBV28	NA	CASSSGPNYNEQFF	TGTGCCAGCAGTTCGGGACCGAACTACAATGAGCAGTTCTTC
TRBJ1-1	few	TRBV11-3	NA	CASSLDPAETEAFF	TGTGCCAGCAGCTTAGATCCCGCAGAAACTGAAGCTTTCTTT
TRBJ2-7	few	TRBV29-1	NA	CSVETPGSEQYF	TGCAGCGTTGAAACCCCAGGGAGCGAGCAGTACTTC
TRBJ2-3	NA	TRBV7-8	TRBD1	CASSTPGTGSTDTQYF	TGTGCCAGCAGCACCCCCGGGACAGGTTCTACAGATACGCAGTATTTT
TRBJ2-7	NA	TRBV5-6	NA	CASSSQAYEQYF	TGTGCCAGCAGCTCACAGGCGTACGAGCAGTACTTC
TRBJ2-3	many	TRBV11-2	TRBD2	CASSPQSSGLDTQYF	TGTGCCAGCAGCCCACAAAGTAGCGGGCTGGATACGCAGTATTTT
TRBJ2-7	few	TRBV28	NA	CASSPPSYEQYF	TGTGCCAGCAGTCCCCCCAGCTACGAGCAGTACTTC
TRBJ2-3	few	TRBV27	TRBD2	CASSLRGRSTDTQYF	TGTGCCAGCAGTCTCCGCGGGAGGTCGACAGATACGCAGTATTTT
TRBJ2-2	many	TRBV11-2	NA	CASSRTSANTGELFF	TGTGCCAGCAGCAGGACCTCCGCGAACACCGGGGAGCTGTTTTTT
TRBJ1-1	many	TRBV5-8	NA	CASSLGIRRNTEAFF	TGTGCCAGCAGCTTGGGGATCAGGAGGAACACTGAAGCTTTCTTT
TRBJ2-1	few	TRBV20-1	NA	CSDEALGSNKNEQFF	TGCAGTGACGAGGCATTGGGGAGCAATAAAAATGAGCAGTTCTTC
TRBJ2-1	many	TRBV6-1	NA	CASSPAVGRNEQFF	TGTGCCAGCAGCCCCGCCGTGGGGAGGAATGAGCAGTTCTTC
TRBJ1-6	few	TRBV7-6	NA	CASSLYLGRNSPLHF	TGTGCCAGCAGCCTTTATCTGGGGAGGAATTCACCCCTCCACTTT
TRBJ2-5	few	TRBV2	TRBD2	CASGTSGGAAETQYF	TGTGCCAGTGGGACTAGCGGGGGGGCCGCGGAGACCCAGTACTTC
TRBJ2-2	few	TRBV18	TRBD2	CASSPVERGMDTGELFF	TGTGCCAGCTCCCCCGTGGAGCGGGGGATGGACACCGGGGAGCTGTTTTTT
TRBJ2-1	few	TRBV19	TRBD2	CASSIAPSGPYNEQFF	TGTGCCAGTAGTATAGCTCCTAGCGGCCCCTACAATGAGCAGTTCTTC
TRBJ1-2	few	TRBV6-1	TRBD1	CASSYTGGWDYGYTF	TGTGCCAGCAGCTATACAGGGGGCTGGGACTATGGCTACACCTTC
TRBJ1-1	many	TRBV6-1	NA	CASGGLPEAFF	TGTGCCAGCGGAGGTCTACCTGAAGCTTTCTTT
TRBJ2-3	few	TRBV24-1	TRBD2	CATSDPNSGRTGTDTQYF	TGTGCCACCAGTGATCCTAATAGCGGGAGAACCGGGACAGATACGCAGTATTTT
TRBJ1-1	few	TRBV6-1	NA	CASSSYQNTEAFF	TGTGCCAGCAGTTCCTATCAGAACACTGAAGCTTTCTTT
TRBJ2-5	few	TRBV24-1	TRBD2	CATSASGRGETQYF	TGTGCCACCAGTGCCTCGGGGAGGGGAGAGACCCAGTACTTC
TRBJ2-3	NA	TRBV11-2	TRBD2	CASSPPRLAGRDTQYF	TGTGCCAGCAGCCCCCCTAGGCTAGCGGGGAGAGATACGCAGTATTTT
TRBJ1-3	many	TRBV12-3/TRBV12-4	NA	CASSSLSGNTIYF	TGTGCCAGCAGTTCCCTCTCTGGAAACACCATATATTTT
TRBJ1-1	many	TRBV2	NA	CASSESQASTTEAFF	TGTGCCAGCAGTGAATCCCAGGCCTCCACCACCGAAGCTTTCTTT
TRBJ2-3	many	TRBV2	NA	CASSVGQEVSTDTQYF	TGTGCCAGCAGTGTCGGCCAGGAAGTAAGCACAGATACGCAGTATTTT
TRBJ2-2	NA	TRBV9	TRBD1	CASSGSGQDITGELFF	TGTGCCAGCAGTGGCTCGGGACAGGATATCACCGGGGAGCTGTTTTTT